This TCR beta chain is from a study of monozygotic twins with inflammatory bowel disease. During cDNA synthesis, UMIs that each contained a 6-nucleotide sample barcode were added by means of template switching. Using the 5' RACE reads, TCRdb records one entry per CDR3 protein without DNA. Its listing shows around 99,000 distinct CDR3 sequences. CDR3 length equals 14 residues. CDR1 is SQVTM and CDR2 is ANQGSEA in the germline V gene. Sequenced material: blood. This TCR was recovered from a human donor with ulcerative colitis or Crohn's disease, or a healthy co-twin of an affected twin (not recorded which). The chain is built from TRBV29-1 and TRBJ2-5; TCRdb's D gene call, TRBD1, goes unchecked for lack of DNA. The CDR3 loop reads CSVEVGADGETQYF.